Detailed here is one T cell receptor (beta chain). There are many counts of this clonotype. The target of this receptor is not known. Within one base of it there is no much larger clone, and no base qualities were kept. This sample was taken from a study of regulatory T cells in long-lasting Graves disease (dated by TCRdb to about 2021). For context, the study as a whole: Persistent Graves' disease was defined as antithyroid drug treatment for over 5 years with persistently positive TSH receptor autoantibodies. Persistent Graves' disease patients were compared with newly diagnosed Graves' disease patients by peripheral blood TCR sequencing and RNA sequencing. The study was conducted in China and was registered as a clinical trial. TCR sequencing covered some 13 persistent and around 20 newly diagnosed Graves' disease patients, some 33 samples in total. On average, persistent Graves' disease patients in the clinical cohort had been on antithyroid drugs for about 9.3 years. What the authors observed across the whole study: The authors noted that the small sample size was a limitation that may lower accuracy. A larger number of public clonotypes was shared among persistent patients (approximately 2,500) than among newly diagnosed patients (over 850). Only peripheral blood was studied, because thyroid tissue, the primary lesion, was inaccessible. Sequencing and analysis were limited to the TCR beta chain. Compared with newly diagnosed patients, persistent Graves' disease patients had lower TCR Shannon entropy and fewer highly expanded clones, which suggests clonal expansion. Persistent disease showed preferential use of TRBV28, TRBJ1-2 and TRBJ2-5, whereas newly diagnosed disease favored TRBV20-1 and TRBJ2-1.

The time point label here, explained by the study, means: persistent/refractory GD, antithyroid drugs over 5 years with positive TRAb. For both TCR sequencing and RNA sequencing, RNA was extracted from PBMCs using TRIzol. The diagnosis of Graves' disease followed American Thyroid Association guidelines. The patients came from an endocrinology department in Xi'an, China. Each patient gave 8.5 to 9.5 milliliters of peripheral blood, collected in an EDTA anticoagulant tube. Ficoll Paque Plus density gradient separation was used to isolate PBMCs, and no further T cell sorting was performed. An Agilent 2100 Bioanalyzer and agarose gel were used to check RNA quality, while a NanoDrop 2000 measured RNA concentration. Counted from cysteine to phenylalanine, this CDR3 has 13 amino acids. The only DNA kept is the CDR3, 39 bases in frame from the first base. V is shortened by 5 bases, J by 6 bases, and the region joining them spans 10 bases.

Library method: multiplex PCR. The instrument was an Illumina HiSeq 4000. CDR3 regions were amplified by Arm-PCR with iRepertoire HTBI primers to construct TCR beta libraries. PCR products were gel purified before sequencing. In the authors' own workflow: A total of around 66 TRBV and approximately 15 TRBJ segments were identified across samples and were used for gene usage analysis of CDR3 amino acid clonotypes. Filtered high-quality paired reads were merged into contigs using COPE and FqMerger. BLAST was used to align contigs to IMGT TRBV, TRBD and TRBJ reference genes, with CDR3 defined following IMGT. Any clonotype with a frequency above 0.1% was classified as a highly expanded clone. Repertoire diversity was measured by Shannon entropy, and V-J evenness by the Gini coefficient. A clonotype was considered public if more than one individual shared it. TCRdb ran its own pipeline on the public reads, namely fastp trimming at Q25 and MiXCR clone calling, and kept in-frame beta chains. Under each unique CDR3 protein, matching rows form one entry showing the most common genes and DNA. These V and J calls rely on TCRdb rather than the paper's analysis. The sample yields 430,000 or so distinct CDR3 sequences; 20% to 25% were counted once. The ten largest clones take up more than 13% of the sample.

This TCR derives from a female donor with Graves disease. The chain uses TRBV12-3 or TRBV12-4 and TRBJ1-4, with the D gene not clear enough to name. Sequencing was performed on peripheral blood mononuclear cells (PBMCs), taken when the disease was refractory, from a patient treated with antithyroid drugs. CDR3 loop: CASSVDVDEKLFF. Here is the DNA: TGTGCCAGCAGTGTGGACGTCGATGAAAAACTGTTTTTT.